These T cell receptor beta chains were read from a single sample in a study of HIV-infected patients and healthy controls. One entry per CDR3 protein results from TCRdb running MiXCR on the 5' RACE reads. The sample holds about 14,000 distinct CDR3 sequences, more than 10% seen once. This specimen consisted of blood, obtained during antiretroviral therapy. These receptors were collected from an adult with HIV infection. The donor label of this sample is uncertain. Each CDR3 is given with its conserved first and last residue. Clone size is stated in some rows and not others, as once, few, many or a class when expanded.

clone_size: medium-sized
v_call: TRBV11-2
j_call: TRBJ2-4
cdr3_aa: CASSGRGLGIQYF

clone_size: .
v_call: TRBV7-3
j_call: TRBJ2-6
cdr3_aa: CASSLSGNGANVLTF

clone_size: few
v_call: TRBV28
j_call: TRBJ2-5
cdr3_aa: CASSTGQAYQETQYF

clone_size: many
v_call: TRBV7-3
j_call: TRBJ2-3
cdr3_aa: CASSTDVSDTQYF

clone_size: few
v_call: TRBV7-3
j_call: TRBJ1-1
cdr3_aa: CASSSQGRGTEAFF

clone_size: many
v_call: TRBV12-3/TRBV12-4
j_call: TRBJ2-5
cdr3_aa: CASSRPGYAGETQYF

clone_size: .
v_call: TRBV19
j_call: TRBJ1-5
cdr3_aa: CASTTFARDQPQHF

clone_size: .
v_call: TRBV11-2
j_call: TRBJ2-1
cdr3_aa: CASSSHRDEQFF

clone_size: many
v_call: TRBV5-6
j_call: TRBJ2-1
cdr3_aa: CASSAVSYSYNEQFF

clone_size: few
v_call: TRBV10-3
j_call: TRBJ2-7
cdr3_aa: CAISEKWMDGKSSYEQYF

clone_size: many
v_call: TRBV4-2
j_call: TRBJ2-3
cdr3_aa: CASSQTSGGPDTQYF

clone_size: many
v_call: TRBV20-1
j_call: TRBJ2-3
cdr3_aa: CSAPTSGKQYF

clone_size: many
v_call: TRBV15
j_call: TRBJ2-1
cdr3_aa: CATSAQEGLGDEQFF

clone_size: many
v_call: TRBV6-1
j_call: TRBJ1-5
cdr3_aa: CASRPPGHNQPQHF

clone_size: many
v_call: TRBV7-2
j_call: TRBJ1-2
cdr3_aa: CASSLVTGHGYGYTF

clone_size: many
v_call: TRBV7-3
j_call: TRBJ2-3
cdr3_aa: CASSPGPTDPDTQYF

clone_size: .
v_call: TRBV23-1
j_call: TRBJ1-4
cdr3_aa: CASSHPPPNRDRGEGEKLFF

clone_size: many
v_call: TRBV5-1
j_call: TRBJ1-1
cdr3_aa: CASRFQGNTEAFF

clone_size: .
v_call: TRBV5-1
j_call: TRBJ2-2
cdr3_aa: CASSQRGDSGELFF

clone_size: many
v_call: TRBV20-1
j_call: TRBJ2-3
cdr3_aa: CSARVADTQYF

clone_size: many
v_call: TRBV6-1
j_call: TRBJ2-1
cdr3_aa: CASSEAAGEYNEQFF

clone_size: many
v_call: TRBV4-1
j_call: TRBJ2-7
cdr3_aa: CASSQDLAGKNEQYF

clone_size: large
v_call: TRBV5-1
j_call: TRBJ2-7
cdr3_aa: CASSWDKPYEQYF

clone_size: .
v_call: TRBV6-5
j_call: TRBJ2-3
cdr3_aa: CASSYWGGGGVSTDTQYF

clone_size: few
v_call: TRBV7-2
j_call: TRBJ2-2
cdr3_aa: CASSPPSFTGELFF

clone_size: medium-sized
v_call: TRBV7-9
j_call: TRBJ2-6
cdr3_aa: CASSPRDHITPGANVLTF

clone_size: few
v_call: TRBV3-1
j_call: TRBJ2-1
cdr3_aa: CASARMGGQGEGEQFF

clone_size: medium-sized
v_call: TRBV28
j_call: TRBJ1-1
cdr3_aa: CASSLEVTEAFF

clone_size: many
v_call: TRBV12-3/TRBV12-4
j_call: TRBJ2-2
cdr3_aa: CASSFVGWTNTGELFF

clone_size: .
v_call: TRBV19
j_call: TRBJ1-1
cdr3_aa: CASSIDPLGMNTEAFF

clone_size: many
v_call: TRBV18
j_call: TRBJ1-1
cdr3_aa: CASSPLQRQGMNTEAFF

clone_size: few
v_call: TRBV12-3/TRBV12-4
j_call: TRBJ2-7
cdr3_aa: CASSLRGPGQGASEQYF

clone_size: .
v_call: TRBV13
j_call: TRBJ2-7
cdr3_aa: CASTMTGELYEQYF

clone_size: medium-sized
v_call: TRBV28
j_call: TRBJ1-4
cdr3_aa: CASSFRQETNEKLFF